These T cell receptor beta chains were read from a single sample in a study of CD8 T cells in Susac syndrome. TCRdb reanalysed the immunoSEQ multiplex PCR reads using MiXCR and keeps one entry per CDR3 protein. Of roughly 200,000 distinct CDR3 sequences listed, approximately 94% are singletons. The sequenced sample was CD4+ T cells from PBMCs. Receptor source: a human donor in good health. Each CDR3 is given with its conserved first and last residue. D genes are given only for firm matches. The size of a clone is reported for some rows only, either as once, few or many, or as a class for expanded clones.

j_call d_call v_call clone_size cdr3_nt cdr3_aa
TRBJ2-1 TRBD2 TRBV6-5 - TGTGCCAGCACCACGACCGGGGGGTACAATGAGCAGTTCTTC CASTTTGGYNEQFF
TRBJ2-1 TRBD1 TRBV11-2 - TGTGCCAGCAGATCCGACAGGGGGAAGGACAATGAGCAGTTCTTC CASRSDRGKDNEQFF
TRBJ1-1 - TRBV4-2 - TGTGCCAGCAGCCAAGATGAGGGGAGGTACACTGAAGCTTTCTTT CASSQDEGRYTEAFF
TRBJ2-1 - TRBV7-2 few TGTGCCAGCAGCTTACTGGCGGGATCTAATGAGCAGTTCTTC CASSLLAGSNEQFF
TRBJ2-1 TRBD2 TRBV29-1 - TGCAGCGTTGGCGGGAGGGGGTACAATGAGCAGTTCTTC CSVGGRGYNEQFF
TRBJ2-1 TRBD2 TRBV20-1 - TGCAGTGCTGGTCCTAGCGGGACTTCCTACAATGAGCAGTTCTTC CSAGPSGTSYNEQFF
TRBJ2-2 - TRBV29-1 - TGCAGCGTTGAATGGGCCGGGACCGGGGAGCTGTTTTTT CSVEWAGTGELFF
TRBJ1-4 TRBD1 TRBV29-1 - TGCAGCGTTTTAGGGACAGCCCGAGGGAATGAAAAACTGTTTTTT CSVLGTARGNEKLFF
TRBJ1-5 - TRBV27 - TGTGCCAGCAGTCCTGGGGTTGGTCAAGGCAATCAGCCCCAGCATTTT CASSPGVGQGNQPQHF
TRBJ2-1 - TRBV30 - TGTGCCTGGGGACGCGTGGCGGGGACGCATGAGCAGTTCTTC CAWGRVAGTHEQFF
TRBJ1-5 - TRBV6-2/TRBV6-3 - TGTGCTCATTGGGCAGGACCCAATCAGCCCCAGCATTTT CAHWAGPNQPQHF
TRBJ2-2 TRBD1 TRBV5-6 - TGTGCCAGCAGCTTCTTGGACAGGGTGGACGGGGAGCTGTTTTTT CASSFLDRVDGELFF
TRBJ1-1 - TRBV7-9 - TGTGCCAGCAGCCCCCAAGAGAACACTGAAGCTTTCTTT CASSPQENTEAFF
TRBJ2-1 TRBD1 TRBV27 - TGTGCCAGCAGATCAGGGGGCCCCTACAATGAGCAGTTCTTC CASRSGGPYNEQFF
TRBJ2-1 TRBD1 TRBV29-1 - TGCAGCAGCACAGGGGGCACGTCCTACAATGAGCAGTTCTTC CSSTGGTSYNEQFF
TRBJ2-2 - TRBV3-1 once TGTGCCAGCAGCCAAGATCTGGGGACCGGGGAGCTGTTTTTT CASSQDLGTGELFF
TRBJ2-1 TRBD2 TRBV11-2 - TGTGCCAGCAGCTCCCTCGGAACTAGCGGGAGGAGGAATGAGCAGTTCTTC CASSSLGTSGRRNEQFF
TRBJ2-3 - TRBV5-1 once TGCGCCAGCAGCTCAGCGGCGGCAAACCACTACAATACGCAGTATTTT CASSSAAANHYNTQYF
TRBJ2-7 - TRBV3-1 - TGTGCCAGCAGCCAAGAGGGTAGGTTCCACGAGCAGTACTTC CASSQEGRFHEQYF
TRBJ2-1 - TRBV28 - TGTGCCAGCAGTTTACCGGGTAGCTACAATGAGCAGTTCTTC CASSLPGSYNEQFF
TRBJ2-5 TRBD1 TRBV15 - TGTGCCACCAGCAGACAGGGGGTGATCGGAGAGACCCAGTACTTC CATSRQGVIGETQYF
TRBJ1-5 - TRBV3-1 - TGTGCCAGCAGCCAAGCCTACGGACGGACTACTCCACAGCCCCAGCATTTT CASSQAYGRTTPQPQHF
TRBJ2-7 TRBD2 TRBV15 - TGTGCCACCAGCAGAGATGTTGGACTAGCGGGCTCTTCAGCATTC CATSRDVGLAGSSAF
TRBJ2-4 - TRBV6-2/TRBV6-3 - TGTGCCAGCAGTTTGGGGGGTTTGGGAATTCAGTACTTC CASSLGGLGIQYF
TRBJ2-3 - TRBV3-1 - TGTGCCAGCAGCCCCCGGGCAAGGCAAGATACGCAGTATTTT CASSPRARQDTQYF
TRBJ2-1 TRBD1 TRBV27 - TGTGCCAGCAGTCGGACAGGGCGTAGGTACAATGAGCAGTTCTTC CASSRTGRRYNEQFF
TRBJ2-1 - TRBV12-3/TRBV12-4 - TGTGCCAGCAGTTTAGAGTGGGGAAGAGGAAATGAGCAGTTCTTC CASSLEWGRGNEQFF
TRBJ2-1 - TRBV30 - TGTGCCTGGAGCCACCGGGGTAATGAGCAGTTCTTC CAWSHRGNEQFF
TRBJ1-1 TRBD1 TRBV2 - TGTGCCAGCAGTACCGGGACAGGGAACACTGAAGCTTTCTTT CASSTGTGNTEAFF
TRBJ2-1 - TRBV3-1 - TGTGCCAGCAGCCAAGTGCAGTCGTCGGGTGAGCAGTTCTTC CASSQVQSSGEQFF
TRBJ1-5 - TRBV20-1 - TGCAGTGCTAGAAGGTTTTACAATCAGCCCCAGCATTTT CSARRFYNQPQHF
TRBJ2-5 - TRBV30 - TGTGCCTGGAGTCAGAGATCCGGAAAGACCCAGTACTTC CAWSQRSGKTQYF
TRBJ2-7 - TRBV9 - TGTGCCAGCAGCCTGAGGACTAACTCCTACGAGCAGTACTTC CASSLRTNSYEQYF
TRBJ1-5 - TRBV19 - TGTGCCAGTAGGTCCAGACTTAGCAATCAGCCCCAGCATTTT CASRSRLSNQPQHF
TRBJ1-4 TRBD1 TRBV27 - TGTGCCAGCAGATCACAGGGGGCAGAGGGAAAACTGTTTTTT CASRSQGAEGKLFF
TRBJ2-1 - TRBV24-1 - TGTGCCACCAGTGACCCGTCGAGTCCCAATGAGCAGTTCTTC CATSDPSSPNEQFF
TRBJ2-3 TRBD2 TRBV12-3/TRBV12-4 - TGTGCCAGCAGTTCCAGACTAGCGGGAGCGTGGGATACGCAGTATTTT CASSSRLAGAWDTQYF
TRBJ2-7 - TRBV6-2/TRBV6-3 once TGTGCCAGCAGTTACGGAGGGGGCGAGCAGTACTTC CASSYGGGEQYF
TRBJ1-1 - TRBV20-1 - TGCAGTGCTCGGGAGAACACTGAAGCTTTCTTT CSARENTEAFF
TRBJ2-3 TRBD2 TRBV3-1 - TGTGCCAGCAGCCCCAACTTGGGAGCGGGGGATACGCAGTATTTT CASSPNLGAGDTQYF
TRBJ2-1 TRBD2 TRBV12-3/TRBV12-4 - TGTGCCAGCAGTGGACCGGGACTAGCGGAGCAGTTCTTC CASSGPGLAEQFF
TRBJ1-3 - TRBV23-1 - TGCGCCAGCAGTCGAACAGGGACCTCTGGAAACACCATATATTTT CASSRTGTSGNTIYF
TRBJ1-2 - TRBV20-1 - TGCAGTGCTAGGGGGGATTCCGCGAGCTTCTATGGCTACACCTTC CSARGDSASFYGYTF
TRBJ1-4 - TRBV27 - TGTGCCAGCAGTTTAAGGGGGGATTTTAATGAAAAACTGTTTTTT CASSLRGDFNEKLFF
TRBJ2-5 TRBD1 TRBV20-1 - TGCAGTGGCACAAGGGCCCGGGACAGGGTGGAGGGGACCCAGTACTTC CSGTRARDRVEGTQYF
TRBJ2-1 - TRBV20-1 once TGCAGTGGGCGCGGTGGGAGTAATTGGGGTGAGCAGTTCTTC CSGRGGSNWGEQFF
TRBJ2-7 - TRBV20-1 - TGCAGTGCCCCCGGGCCGCTCTCCTACGAGCAGTACTTC CSAPGPLSYEQYF
TRBJ2-1 - TRBV20-1 - TGCAGTGGCCCTGAGGAGCGGACTAACAATGAGCAGTTCTTC CSGPEERTNNEQFF
TRBJ2-5 - TRBV25-1 once TGTGCCACCCTAGCGACAGGGAATATGGGGACCCAGTACTTC CATLATGNMGTQYF
TRBJ2-7 - TRBV6-5 - TGTGCCAGCAGCACTGACAGGGAGCAGTACTTC CASSTDREQYF
TRBJ1-2 - TRBV2 - TGTGCCAGCCAGGGTCGGCATGGCTACACCTTC CASQGRHGYTF